These 32 T cell receptor beta chains were all obtained from the same sample, sequenced in a study of T cells after yellow fever vaccination. TCRdb processed the 5' RACE reads anew with MiXCR; each CDR3 protein has one entry. The repertoire includes fewer than 500,000 distinct CDR3 sequences, approximately 19% of them detected once, and roughly 19% sits in the top ten. The sample here was PBMCs, taken before the yellow fever booster vaccination. Every receptor here comes from a man between 18 and 35 years old who received the YFV17D yellow fever vaccine.

The V call is TRBV20-1, the J call TRBJ2-2; D is unresolved. Germline assignment: CDR1 DFQATT and CDR2 SNEGSKA (reference sequence). V lost 2 bases and J lost 6, with 13 bases in between. The length of the CDR3 is 14 residues. CDR3 in DNA: TGCAGTGCTAGATTAGCCCAACGAGCCGGGGAGCTGTTTTTT. It codes for CSARLAQRAGELFF.

This clonotype was seen more than once but under ten times. V and J are TRBV10-3 and TRBJ2-5; 8 nucleotides align to TRBD1. CDR1 is ENHRY, CDR2 SYGVKD, per germline. V was clipped by 10 bases and J by 4 bases; unmatched bases: 11. The CDR3 covers 14 residues. CDR3 DNA: TGTGCCACTTTGATGACAGGGGAAACAGAGACCCAGTACTTC. This gives the protein CATLMTGETETQYF.

J is TRBJ2-4 and V is TRBV20-1; TRBD1 might be the D (7 bases). The V and J ends lost 6 bases and 3 bases respectively, with 18 bases between them. The germline gives CDR1 DFQATT, CDR2 SNEGSKA (reference sequence). This CDR3 comprises 15 residues. This chain's CDR3 is CSARWRDSGKNIQYF. CDR3 nucleotide sequence: TGCAGTGCCCGCTGGCGGGACAGCGGCAAAAACATTCAGTACTTC.

This clonotype was seen a handful of times. The CDR3 DNA reads as TGTGCCAGCAGTTTTCTCCCACAGGGATACGAGCAGTACTTC. Protein sequence: CASSFLPQGYEQYF. The chain links TRBV27 to TRBJ2-7, with D possibly being TRBD1 (6 bases). The germline gives CDR1 MNHEY, CDR2 SMNVEV (reference sequence). The CDR3 has 14 residues. Deletions cut 3 bases from V and 4 bases from J, with 13 bases between.

J is TRBJ1-2 and V is TRBV7-9; D is unclear. CDR1 SEHNR and CDR2 FQNEAQ come from the germline V gene (reference sequence). The CDR3 extends over 15 amino acids. Trimming took 5 bases from V and 2 from J, leaving 15 bases between them. CDR3 sequence: CASSPRSTVNYGYTF. The CDR3 DNA reads as TGTGCCAGCAGCCCCCGGTCCACAGTGAACTATGGCTACACCTTC.

The chain joins TRBV6-5 to TRBJ2-3; 16 nucleotides line up with TRBD2. This CDR3 is 15 amino acids long. V shed 6 bases, J shed 8 bases, and the junction held 5 bases outside the gene matches. Germline values: CDR1 MNHEY, CDR2 SVGAGI. As DNA, the CDR3 is TGTGCCAGCAGCCCCGGGACTAGCGGGGGGGCTACGCAGTATTTT. Amino acid sequence: CASSPGTSGGATQYF.

This clonotype showed up just a few times. The DNA for the CDR3 is TGCAGCGGCCAGTCGCAGGGTGTTGGCAATGAGCAGTTCTTC. Translated, it gives CSGQSQGVGNEQFF. V is TRBV29-1 and J is TRBJ2-1; weak D call: TRBD1 (5 bases). The ends were cut back, 7 bases at V and 6 bases at J, with 19 bases in the middle. Germline CDR1 SQVTM, CDR2 ANQGSEA. This CDR3 contains 14 residues.

The chain has TRBV7-2 and TRBJ1-3; no clear D. The V end was cut by 4 bases, the J end by 0 bases, with 7 bases between. Germline assignment: CDR1 SGHTA and CDR2 FQGNSA. This CDR3 is 14 amino acids long. In DNA form, the CDR3 reads TGTGCCAGCAGCTCTCCGGCCTCTGGAAACACCATATATTTT. The encoded protein is CASSSPASGNTIYF.

This clonotype was found a few times. This chain links TRBV7-2 with TRBJ1-2; D is perhaps TRBD1 (6 bases). The CDR3 runs 13 residues. V dropped 1 base and J dropped 7 bases, with 10 bases sitting between them. Per germline, CDR1 SGHTA and CDR2 FQGNSA. The CDR3 spells CASSLGGGTGYTF. CDR3 in DNA: TGTGCCAGCAGCTTAGGGGGGGGCACTGGCTACACCTTC. The entire variable domain, with the rest obtained from reference TRBV7-2 and TRBJ1-2, is as follows: GAGVSQSPSNKVTEKGKDVELRCDPISGHTALYWYRQSLGQGLEFLIYFQGNSAPDKSGLPSDRFSAERTGGSVSTLTIQRTQQEDSAVYLCASSLGGGTGYTFGSGTRLTVV.

The gene calls are TRBV5-1 and TRBJ2-3, with D possibly being TRBD2 (6 bases). Germline V gives CDR1 SGHRS, CDR2 YFSETQ. This CDR3 is 14 amino acids long. V lost 0 bases and J 4 bases, leaving 9 bases between the germline ends. The CDR3 spells CASSLGREADTQYF. CDR3 bases: TGCGCCAGCAGCTTGGGCAGGGAGGCAGATACGCAGTATTTT.

V and J are TRBV4-1 and TRBJ2-2, with TRBD1 matching 9 bases. Germline V CDR1 and CDR2: MGHRA, YSYEKL. With V trimmed by 1 base and J by 5 bases, 5 bases remained unmatched. CDR3 size: 16 residues. The CDR3 here is CASSQVPGQGTGELFF. The CDR3 DNA sequence: TGCGCCAGCAGCCAAGTACCGGGACAGGGAACCGGGGAGCTGTTTTTT.

By proportion, this clonotype is large. The rearrangement joins TRBV15 to TRBJ2-2; 11 bases agree with TRBD2. This CDR3 region has 20 residues. V lost 0 bases and J lost 5; bases outside the gene matches: 14. CDR1 and CDR2 (germline): LNHNV, YYDKDF (reference sequence). The CDR3 DNA follows: TGTGCCACCAGCAGAGATGTAGAGGTGTTGGCTAGCGGGGGGACCGGGGAGCTGTTTTTT. The encoded protein is CATSRDVEVLASGGTGELFF. The full variable domain, completed using reference TRBV15 and TRBJ2-2, is DAMVIQNPRYQVTQFGKPVTLSCSQTLNHNVMYWYQQKSSQAPKLLFHYYDKDFNNEADTPDNFQSRRPNTSFCFLDIRSPGLGDTAMYLCATSRDVEVLASGGTGELFFGEGSRLTVL.

This rearrangement joins TRBV5-6 to TRBJ2-7; 7 bases line up with TRBD2. The CDR3 runs 17 residues. Germline CDR1 and CDR2: SGHDT and YYEEEE. Unmatched junction bases numbered 17, after V lost 2 bases and J lost 6 bases. This CDR3 reads CASSFLQDPGLKSEQYF. The CDR3 DNA reads TGTGCCAGCAGCTTCCTGCAAGACCCGGGACTAAAGAGCGAGCAGTACTTC.

The chain recombines TRBV4-2 with TRBJ2-3; D might be TRBD1 or TRBD2, each matching 5 bases. Per the germline V gene, CDR1 is LGHNA and CDR2 is YNFKEQ. V shed 1 base and J shed 4 bases, with 9 bases lying between them. This CDR3 has 14 residues. The DNA of the CDR3 is TGTGCCAGCAGCCAAGGTGGGACGGCAGATACGCAGTATTTT. Translated, it gives CASSQGGTADTQYF.

The V call is TRBV19, the J call TRBJ2-1; 11 nucleotides agree with TRBD2. This CDR3 region has 16 residues. J lost 2 bases, V lost 4 bases, and 4 bases had no gene match. Looked up from germline, CDR1 is LNHDA and CDR2 is SQIVND (reference sequence). The CDR3 is CASSRETSGTYNEQFF. The CDR3 nucleotides read TGTGCCAGTAGTAGGGAGACTAGCGGGACCTACAATGAGCAGTTCTTC. Filled out from reference TRBV19 and TRBJ2-1, the complete variable domain reads DGGITQSPKYLFRKEGQNVTLSCEQNLNHDAMYWYRQDPGQGLRLIYYSQIVNDFQKGDIAEGYSVSREKKESFPLTVTSAQKNPTAFYLCASSRETSGTYNEQFFGPGTRLTVL.

The CDR3 DNA reads as TGTGCCACTGTGAAAGACGCGGGGGTAGCCAAAAACATTCAGTACTTC. Protein: CATVKDAGVAKNIQYF. The rearrangement uses TRBV24-1 and TRBJ2-4; TRBD2 agrees at 7 bases. J lost 0 bases, V lost 10 bases, and 11 bases had no gene match. Germline lookup yields CDR1 KGHDR and CDR2 SFDVKD. The CDR3 is made up of 16 amino acids.

This clonotype was picked up many times. This rearrangement joins TRBV29-1 to TRBJ2-4, with 11 positions matching TRBD1. V was clipped by 6 bases and J by 8 bases; unmatched bases: 6. The CDR3 length is 13 residues. The V gene's germline CDR1 is SQVTM and CDR2 ANQGSEA. CDR3 region: CSVRTGGEDIQYF. In DNA, the CDR3 is TGCAGCGTACGGACAGGGGGCGAAGACATTCAGTACTTC.

A few counts support this clonotype. The V call is TRBV27, the J call TRBJ2-3; 7 nucleotides line up with TRBD1. J was trimmed by 4 bases and V by 7 bases; bases with no gene match: 5. Germline values: CDR1 MNHEY, CDR2 SMNVEV (reference sequence). This CDR3 contains 13 residues. CDR3 sequence reads: CASTKTGADTQYF. CDR3 DNA: TGTGCCAGCACCAAAACAGGGGCAGATACGCAGTATTTT.

This clonotype was picked up a small number of times. The chain links TRBV5-1 to TRBJ1-2, with D uncertain. This CDR3 is built from 15 residues. Deletions cut 4 bases from V and 2 bases from J, with 15 bases between. From germline, CDR1 is SGHRS and CDR2 YFSETQ. The CDR3: CASSPSSQRNYGYTF. Written as DNA, the CDR3 is TGCGCCAGCAGCCCCTCCTCACAGAGAAACTATGGCTACACCTTC.

This clonotype was picked up a small number of times. V is TRBV5-1 and J is TRBJ2-3, with D possibly TRBD1 on 5 matching bases. The CDR3 covers 15 residues. V lost 0 bases and J lost 4, with 12 bases in between. Germline V gene data show CDR1 as SGHRS and CDR2 as YFSETQ. CDR3 amino acids: CASSLAGQGADTQYF. As DNA, the CDR3 is TGCGCCAGCAGCTTGGCCGGGCAGGGCGCAGATACGCAGTATTTT.

This clonotype has more than one count but fewer than ten. This chain links TRBV2 with TRBJ1-2; tentatively, D is TRBD1 (6 bases). The CDR3 has 11 residues. V gave up 7 bases and J gave up 7 bases, with 10 bases separating them. The germline gives CDR1 SNHLY, CDR2 FYNNEI. DNA of the CDR3: TGTGCCAGCACCGCGGACAGTGGCTACACCTTC. Translated: CASTADSGYTF.

The rearrangement joins TRBV7-9 to TRBJ2-1; 9 bases match TRBD2. Trimming cost V 5 bases and J 14 bases; bases outside gene matches: 4. This CDR3 contains 11 residues. The germline V gene has CDR1 SEHNR and CDR2 FQNEAQ (reference sequence). The CDR3 bases are TGTGCCAGCAGCGCGGGAGGGAATAAGTTCTTC. This encodes CASSAGGNKFF.

In nucleotides, the CDR3 is TGTGCCAGCAGCTCCGACAGGGATAACGAGCAGTACTTC. Its translation: CASSSDRDNEQYF. This sequence joins TRBV13 and TRBJ2-7; 7 bases map to TRBD1. The ends lost 4 bases at V and 5 bases at J; junction bases unmatched: 5. Looked up from germline, CDR1 is PRHDT and CDR2 is FYEKMQ (reference sequence). The CDR3 has 13 amino acids.

The V and J genes are TRBV28 and TRBJ1-2; TRBD1 matches at 7 bases. J lost 3 bases, V lost 8 bases, and 9 bases had no gene match. The CDR3 contains 14 residues. CDR1 and CDR2 (germline): MDHEN, SYDVKM. The CDR3 loop is CASAGGGAHYGYTF. In DNA, the CDR3 is TGTGCCAGCGCAGGGGGGGGAGCTCACTATGGCTACACCTTC.

CDR3 sequence reads: CASSLLISLSGANVLTF. The CDR3 DNA follows: TGTGCCAGCTCACTACTTATCAGTCTCTCTGGGGCCAACGTCCTGACTTTC. This chain links TRBV18 with TRBJ2-6; D not certain. The V end was cut by 4 bases, the J end by 0 bases, with 13 bases between. This CDR3 spans 17 amino acids. CDR1 KGHSH and CDR2 LQKENI come from the germline V gene.

The chain combines TRBV4-1 with TRBJ2-3; tentatively, D is TRBD1 (5 bases). Germline CDR1 and CDR2: MGHRA and YSYEKL. The V end was cut by 5 bases, the J end by 0 bases, with 9 bases between. The CDR3 contains 14 residues. CDR3 DNA sequence: TGCGCCAGCAGCAAGGGGTTTAGCACAGATACGCAGTATTTT. Translating it yields CASSKGFSTDTQYF.

J is TRBJ1-4 and V is TRBV29-1; no definite D call. Germline CDR1 is SQVTM and CDR2 is ANQGSEA. V lost 0 bases, J lost 7 bases, and 9 bases lay in between. This CDR3 comprises 13 residues. The CDR3 bases are TGCAGCGTTGAAGATGACGGGAGTGAAAAACTGTTTTTT. Translated: CSVEDDGSEKLFF. Full variable domain (rest looked up from reference TRBV29-1 and TRBJ1-4): SAVISQKPSRDICQRGTSLTIQCQVDSQVTMMFWYRQQPGQSLTLIATANQGSEATYESGFVIDKFPISRPNLTFSTLTVSNMSPEDSSIYLCSVEDDGSEKLFFGSGTQLSVL.

This clonotype was found a few times. The genes are TRBV10-3 and TRBJ2-1, with 7 bases fitting TRBD1. The CDR3 spans 15 residues. Germline V CDR1 and CDR2: ENHRY, SYGVKD. Losses at the gene ends were 5 bases for V and 6 bases for J; bases not matched to a gene: 10. The CDR3 sequence: CAISRAPGTVNEQFF. CDR3 nucleotides: TGTGCCATCAGTCGAGCTCCCGGGACAGTCAATGAGCAGTTCTTC.

This clonotype showed up many times. The chain is built from TRBV4-3 and TRBJ2-7; D is uncertain. The CDR3 runs to 13 residues. V was clipped by 3 bases and J by 5 bases, with 11 bases between them. Germline CDR1 LGHNA, CDR2 YSLEER. This chain's CDR3 is CASSHVSGNEQYF. CDR3 sequence (DNA): TGCGCCAGCAGCCACGTATCCGGTAACGAGCAGTACTTC.

This clonotype was found many times. The rearrangement uses TRBV7-6 and TRBJ2-1; D might be TRBD1 (6 bases). Germline V gene sequence: CDR1 SGHVS, CDR2 FNYEAQ. V lost 5 bases to trimming and J lost 5 bases, with 10 bases between them. CDR3 length: 13 amino acids. CDR3: CASSSTGNNEQFF. In DNA, the CDR3 is TGTGCCAGCAGCAGCACAGGGAACAATGAGCAGTTCTTC.

The chain joins TRBV27 to TRBJ2-5; 8 nucleotides align to TRBD2. This CDR3 contains 16 residues. CDR1 and CDR2 from the germline V gene are MNHEY and SMNVEV (reference sequence). With 0 bases clipped from V and 4 bases from J, the junction kept 7 bases outside the gene matches. DNA for the CDR3: TGTGCCAGCAGTTTATCAACGGGACTAGACGGAGAGACCCAGTACTTC. This translates into CASSLSTGLDGETQYF.

The chain couples TRBV4-3 to TRBJ1-2; D possibly corresponds to TRBD1 (6 bases). The V gene lost 1 base and the J gene lost 3 bases, with 9 bases spanning the gap. The CDR3 is 14 residues long. The V gene's germline CDR1 is LGHNA and CDR2 YSLEER. CDR3 sequence reads: CASSQGRGDYGYTF. The DNA of the CDR3 is TGCGCCAGCAGCCAAGGCAGGGGCGACTATGGCTACACCTTC.